This note documents a single T cell receptor (beta chain) sequence. Original processing methods: Reference gene primer amplification gave nucleated cell count estimates. Some clones are missing from TCRdb's copy, which holds only in-frame ones; the method was immunoSEQ multiplex PCR. That table gives V, J and clone size, and the DNA gave D and trimming. This table holds more than 110,000 clones, 85% to 90% found once. This sample is part of a study of blood T cell repertoires in COVID-19. As for the study in general: The United States, Italy and Spain supplied acute and convalescent COVID-19 samples. In each case, the material was cDNA or gDNA derived from T cells, B-cell-depleted T cells, or PBMCs.

The CDR3 runs to 14 residues. Germline CDR1 is MNHEY and CDR2 is SVGAGI. Losses at the gene ends were 4 bases for V and 9 bases for J; bases not matched to a gene: 5. This receptor was obtained from a human donor in a cohort sampled during active COVID-19. The rearrangement joins TRBV6-5 to TRBJ2-1; 11 nucleotides agree with TRBD2. The material sequenced was peripheral blood. For the CDR3, the DNA is TGTGCCAGCAGTTTAGCGGGAGGGGTGATTGAGCAGTTCTTC. It specifies CASSLAGGVIEQFF.